This T cell receptor (beta chain) was found in a study of T cells in Graves' hyperthyroidism and ophthalmopathy (dated by TCRdb to between 2018 and 2021). As for the study more broadly: Peripheral blood samples were taken at initial diagnosis, before any treatment was given. To identify TCR V-J signatures that set the groups apart, the researchers used a discovery cohort of 100 or so patients, made up of 40 to 45 with Graves' ophthalmopathy and some 55 with stable Graves' hyperthyroidism. An independent validation cohort of around 19 hyperthyroidism patients and about 16 patients who later progressed to ophthalmopathy tested prospective prediction of ophthalmopathy. For training and testing, the 100 or so patients in the discovery cohort were randomly divided in a 7:3 ratio. Thyroid tissue and blood T-cell repertoires from about six Graves' hyperthyroidism patients were also compared in the study. Once sampling was done, hyperthyroidism patients were given methimazole at a starting dose of 30 mg daily, whereas ophthalmopathy patients were given high-dose intravenous methylprednisolone. The paper describes TCR Vbeta CDR3 sequencing of roughly 130 peripheral blood samples, made up of approximately 40 ophthalmopathy patients, approximately 76 hyperthyroidism patients and 17 progressor patients.

Trimming takes 5 bases from V and 2 bases from J, and the germline ends sit 15 bases apart. Taken from cysteine to phenylalanine, the CDR3 has 15 residues. Only the CDR3 part of the read is kept: 45 bases, read in frame from the first base. CDR1 MNHEY and CDR2 SVGEGT were looked up in the germline V gene. This clonotype was detected a few times. Its antigen remains undetermined. No quality values exist for individual bases; no much larger clone is one base distant. The paper as a whole reports these results and caveats: Sample size was not statistically predetermined, and blinding of investigators to group allocation was not performed. Ophthalmopathy was separated from stable hyperthyroidism by a 13 V-J signature model, with roughly 88% sensitivity and around 81% specificity obtained in cross-validation and 80%/75% obtained in testing. In validation, progression to ophthalmopathy was predicted by the model with about 70% sensitivity and roughly 72% specificity, a median of about 6.8 months before onset. Most expanded thyroid clonotypes (frequency above 0.001) were also found in blood, which suggests that blood repertoires may mirror thyroid immune responses.

Hyperthyroidism patients were aged 18 to 65 years and newly diagnosed, with disease duration of less than 2 months. Patients with uncontrolled infections, other autoimmune diseases, pregnancy or lactation were excluded. Diagnoses were established on the basis of clinical symptoms, serum thyroxine and TRAb, thyroid ultrasound, and orbital computed tomography. Blood from progressor patients was drawn when they were first diagnosed with hyperthyroidism, before any ophthalmopathy symptoms appeared. PBMCs were isolated from approximately 10 ml of fresh peripheral blood by Ficoll-Paque density gradient centrifugation. Progressor patients were first diagnosed with Graves' hyperthyroidism and then developed ophthalmopathy during follow-up. Total RNA was extracted with Trizol reagent, and quality was checked on an Agilent 2100 Bioanalyzer. The TCR beta CDR3 regions were amplified from the RNA transcripts. A first-round RT-PCR of the TCR CDR3 used the HTBI primer set with the Qiagen OneStep RT-PCR kit. Libraries were constructed in a second round of multiplex PCR, after which size selection and purification were carried out. Libraries were sequenced paired-end with 100 bp reads on an Illumina HiSeq2000. The study's processing was this. SOAPnuke was used to process the raw data, removing reads that contained adapters or uncalled bases, had a mean Phred below 15, or lacked an exact match to the constant primer or identifier. COPE v1.2.5 was used to merge the high-quality paired reads, and each unique nucleotide sequence was defined as a clonotype. MiTCR v1.1 was used to align the clonotypes against IMGT TRBV, TRBD and TRBJ reference segments. Only V-J combinations with frequency above 0.0001, covering about 99% of repertoires, were analysed. A TCS score was defined as the ratio of F50 (clonal expansion) to E x V (chaos), with BLOSUM62-based TCRdist applied between CDR3 peptides within each V-J. Welch's t-statistics and random forest reduced 514 V-J features to under 15, which were used in a naive Bayes classifier (R e1071). TCRdb's own reprocessing of the public reads used fastp at Q25 and MiXCR and kept productive beta chains. Every distinct CDR3 protein forms one entry, paired with its most common genes and DNA. The V and J calls here are based on TCRdb, not the publication. The sample includes around 700,000 distinct CDR3 sequences, with about 19% observed a single time. Jointly, the top ten make up roughly a sixth of the sample.

Sequenced input: blood. The chain is assembled from TRBV6-2 or TRBV6-3 and TRBJ1-2; the D gene remains uncertain. This TCR was sampled from a woman in her 50s with Graves' hyperthyroidism that later progressed to Graves' ophthalmopathy. The CDR3 amino acid sequence is: CASSDPSGRNYGYTF. The DNA sequence is given as TGTGCCAGCAGTGACCCCAGCGGGCGAAACTATGGCTACACCTTC.